This T cell receptor beta chain derives from a study of T cell responses to AZD1222 COVID-19 vaccine. Study-wide findings and caveats: Seropositive status at baseline applied to only six AZD1222 recipients.

Data came from immunoSEQ multiplex PCR; TCRdb stores just in-frame clones and leaves some out. The sample has approximately 150,000 clones; almost 95% are singletons. A single count supports this clone. Antigen unknown. This CDR3 is built from 16 residues. V gave up 1 base and J gave up 4 bases; unmatched junction bases: 7. Germline V gene sequence: CDR1 SEHNR, CDR2 FQNEAQ (reference sequence). The chain has TRBV7-9 and TRBJ2-3, with TRBD2 matching 8 bases. This clonotype originated in an adult who received the AZD1222 COVID-19 vaccine. Sample: peripheral blood, taken 28 days after the second AZD1222 dose. The CDR3 nucleotides read TGTGCCAGCAGCTTAGGGACTAGCCCCGTCGCAGATACGCAGTATTTT. It yields the protein CASSLGTSPVADTQYF.